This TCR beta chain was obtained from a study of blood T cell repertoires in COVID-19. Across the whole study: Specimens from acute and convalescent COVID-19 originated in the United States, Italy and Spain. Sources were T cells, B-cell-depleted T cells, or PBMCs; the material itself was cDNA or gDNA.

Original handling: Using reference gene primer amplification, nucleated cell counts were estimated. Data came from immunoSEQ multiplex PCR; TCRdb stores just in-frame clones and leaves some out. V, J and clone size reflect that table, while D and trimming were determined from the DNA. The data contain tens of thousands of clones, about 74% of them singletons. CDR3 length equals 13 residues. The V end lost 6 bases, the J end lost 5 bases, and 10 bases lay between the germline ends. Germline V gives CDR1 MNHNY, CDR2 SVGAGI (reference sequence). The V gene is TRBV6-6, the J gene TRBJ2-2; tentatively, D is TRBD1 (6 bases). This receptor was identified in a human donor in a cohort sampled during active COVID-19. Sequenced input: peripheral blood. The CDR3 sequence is CASRETGTGELFF. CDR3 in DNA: TGTGCCAGCAGGGAAACAGGGACCGGGGAGCTGTTTTTT.